This T cell receptor beta chain is from a study of graft-versus-host responses after intestinal transplantation. Study-level information: Tacrolimus plus steroids were given to all recipients for approximately three years, preceded by anti-thymocyte globulin induction.

Profiled with immunoSEQ multiplex PCR; TCRdb holds only in-frame clones, not every one. The sample contains over 100,000 clones, about 92% of which appear only once. V was trimmed by 4 bases and J by 6 bases, leaving 11 bases between them. This CDR3 comprises 13 residues. Germline CDR1 is SGHNT and CDR2 is YYREEE (reference sequence). On this clone itself: Its target is unknown.

V gene TRBV5-4 combines with J gene TRBJ2-1, with D possibly being TRBD2 (5 bases). The material sequenced was unstimulated CD8+ T cells sorted from spleen or lymph node cells, taken before transplant. The sequence derives from a human donor who was the organ donor for an intestinal transplant. Here the CDR3 reads CASSTSSGNEQFF. For the CDR3, the DNA is TGTGCCAGCAGCACCTCCAGCGGCAATGAGCAGTTCTTC.